This T cell receptor beta chain was sequenced during a study of T cell responses to AZD1222 COVID-19 vaccine. General study findings and limits: Donors skewed white British and female; clonal diversity was possibly underestimated.

The method was immunoSEQ multiplex PCR; TCRdb's version includes in-frame clones alone and lacks a portion of them. Of fewer than 200,000 clones detected, roughly 92% appear once; the ten largest clones hold 10%. This CDR3 region has 15 residues. V was shortened by 4 bases and J by 5 bases, with 14 bases between the two germline ends. Per the germline V gene, CDR1 is LGHNA and CDR2 is YSLEER. A word on this clone: Antigen unknown.

The sample was peripheral blood, taken on day 0 of AZD1222 vaccination. This chain joins TRBV4-3 and TRBJ1-4; possible D gene TRBD1, 5 bases. The source of this sequence is an adult in good health. The CDR3 bases are TGCGCCAGCAGCCCCGCTGGGCAGGGCAATGAAAAACTGTTTTTT. Translation: CASSPAGQGNEKLFF.